This entry concerns a single T cell receptor beta chain. The antigen remains unidentified. These data are taken from a study of identical twins. Broader study findings: Memory repertoires lacked the insertion deficit that abundant cord blood beta clonotypes showed. Rather than following the same donors, the conclusions depended on cross-sectional statistical analysis.

V was shortened by 8 bases and J by 1 base, with 18 bases between the two germline ends. The CDR3 loop spans 16 amino acids. A template switching step contributed a universal primer site, while unique molecular identifiers were present in the cDNA. One entry per CDR3 protein results from TCRdb running MiXCR on the 5' RACE reads. The sample has approximately 350,000 distinct CDR3 sequences, roughly an eighth seen once. In addition, the sample was reused for a study of yellow fever vaccine responses in identical twins.

The TCR originated in a woman younger than 30 in good health. The specimen was CD8+ T cells sorted from blood. V usage is TRBV12-3 or TRBV12-4 and J usage is TRBJ1-5, with D possibly being TRBD1 (5 bases). The CDR3 spells CASGQGGFLSNQPQHF. CDR3 in DNA: TGTGCCAGCGGCCAGGGCGGCTTTTTAAGCAATCAGCCCCAGCATTTT.